Shown below are 2 T cell receptor beta chains from a single sample sequenced in a study of blood T cells in healthy people across ages. With a J-beta primer mix and a sample-barcoded 5' primer, a second PCR ran about 6 to 11 cycles. Each CDR3 protein gets one entry after TCRdb re-called the 5' RACE reads with MiXCR. The sample includes roughly 1,800,000 distinct CDR3 sequences, roughly 52% of them seen just once. Sample: blood. These receptors were collected from a woman in her thirties or forties in good health.

CDR3 loop: CSAPHGTKYGYTF. The CDR3 DNA reads TGCAGTGCTCCTCACGGGACAAAGTATGGCTACACCTTC. The J gene is TRBJ1-2, the V gene TRBV20-1, with a tentative D call TRBD1 (6 bases). Trimming removed 5 bases at V and 5 bases at J, with 15 bases between. This CDR3 has 13 residues. The V gene's germline CDR1 is DFQATT and CDR2 SNEGSKA (reference sequence).

This clonotype was detected only a few times. The CDR3 spells CASRGEPSTDTQYF. CDR3 sequence (DNA): TGTGCCAGCAGGGGCGAACCTAGCACAGATACGCAGTATTTT. This rearrangement joins TRBV25-1 to TRBJ2-3; D ambiguous. The V end was cut by 6 bases, the J end by 0 bases, with 10 bases between. The CDR3 is 14 residues long. From germline, CDR1 is MGHDK and CDR2 SYGVNS.